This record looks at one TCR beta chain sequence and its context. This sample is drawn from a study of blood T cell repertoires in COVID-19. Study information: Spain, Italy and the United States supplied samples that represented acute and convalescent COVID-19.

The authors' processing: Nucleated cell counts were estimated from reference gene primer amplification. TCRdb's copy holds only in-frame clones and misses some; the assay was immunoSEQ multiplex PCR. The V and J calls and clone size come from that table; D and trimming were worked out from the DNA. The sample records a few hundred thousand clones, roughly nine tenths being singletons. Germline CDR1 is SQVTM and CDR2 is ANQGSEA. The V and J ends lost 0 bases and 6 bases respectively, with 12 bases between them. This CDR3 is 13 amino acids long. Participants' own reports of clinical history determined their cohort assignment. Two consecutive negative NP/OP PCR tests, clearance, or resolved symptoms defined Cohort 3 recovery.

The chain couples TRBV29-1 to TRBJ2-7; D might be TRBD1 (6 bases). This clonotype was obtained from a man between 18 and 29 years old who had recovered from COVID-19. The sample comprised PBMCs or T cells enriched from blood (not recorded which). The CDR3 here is CSVEDQIGGEQYF. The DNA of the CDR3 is TGCAGCGTTGAAGATCAAATAGGGGGCGAGCAGTACTTC.